The clone carrying this T cell receptor beta chain showed up just a few times. Its target is unknown. These data belong to a study of blood T cells in healthy people across ages. This CDR3 is 14 amino acids long. Trimming cost V 3 bases and J 7 bases; bases outside gene matches: 11. The germline gives CDR1 SQVTM, CDR2 ANQGSEA. Overall study findings and caveats: Aged donors had fewer naive CD4+ cells and lower diversity than long-lived donors. Per million T cells, the diversity of TCR beta decreased roughly linearly as age advanced.

Next came a second PCR, run for roughly 6 to 11 cycles, which used a sample-barcoded 5' primer along with a J-beta primer mix. TCRdb reprocessed the 5' RACE reads with MiXCR, giving one entry per CDR3 protein. The sample includes hundreds of thousands of distinct CDR3 sequences, under 55% of them seen just once. The receptor was isolated from a man older than 75 in good health. The chain recombines TRBV29-1 with TRBJ2-7; the match to TRBD1 covers 8 bases. The sample consisted of blood. The CDR3 sequence: CSVDVGTGLREQYF. DNA for the CDR3: TGCAGCGTTGATGTTGGGACAGGCTTAAGGGAGCAGTACTTC.